The entry below describes one T cell receptor (beta chain). Its antigen remains unknown. Assay: immunoSEQ multiplex PCR; the TCRdb copy retains only in-frame clones and omits some. The sample includes about 92,000 clones, just over 85% of them seen just once. V was clipped by 1 base and J by 3 bases; unmatched bases: 0. Germline lookup yields CDR1 SGHTA and CDR2 FQGNSA. The CDR3 has 14 amino acids. The sample originates from a study of T cell responses to AZD1222 COVID-19 vaccine. Findings of the study overall: At 160-218 and 743-854, vaccine-associated CD4 TCRs were dominant, and they spanned spike. Seropositive AZD1222 recipients at baseline numbered only five to seven. Females made up more of the donors, who were largely white British, and clonal diversity may have come out too low.

V and J are TRBV7-2 and TRBJ2-1, with TRBD1 matching over 7 bases. The TCR was taken from an adult in good health. The source material was peripheral blood, sampled on day 0 of MenACWY control vaccination. CDR3 in DNA: TGTGCCAGCAGCTTAGACAGGGGCTACAATGAGCAGTTCTTC. As protein: CASSLDRGYNEQFF.